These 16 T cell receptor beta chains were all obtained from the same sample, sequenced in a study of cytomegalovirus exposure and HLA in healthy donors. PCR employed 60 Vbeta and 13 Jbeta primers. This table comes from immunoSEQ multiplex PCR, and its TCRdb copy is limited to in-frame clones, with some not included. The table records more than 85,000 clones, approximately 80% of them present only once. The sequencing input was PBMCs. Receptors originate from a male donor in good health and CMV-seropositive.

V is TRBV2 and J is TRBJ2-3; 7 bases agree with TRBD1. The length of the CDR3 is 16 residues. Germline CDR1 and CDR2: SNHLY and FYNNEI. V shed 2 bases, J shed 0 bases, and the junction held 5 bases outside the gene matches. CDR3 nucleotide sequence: TGTGCCAGCAGTGAAAACAGGGGACCTAGCACAGATACGCAGTATTTT. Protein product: CASSENRGPSTDTQYF.

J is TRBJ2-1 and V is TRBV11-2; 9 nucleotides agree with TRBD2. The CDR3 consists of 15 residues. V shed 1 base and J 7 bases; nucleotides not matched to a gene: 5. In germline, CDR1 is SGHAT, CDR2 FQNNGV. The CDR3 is CASSLGAGGPNEQFF. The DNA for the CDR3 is TGTGCCAGCAGCTTAGGGGCGGGAGGGCCTAATGAGCAGTTCTTC.

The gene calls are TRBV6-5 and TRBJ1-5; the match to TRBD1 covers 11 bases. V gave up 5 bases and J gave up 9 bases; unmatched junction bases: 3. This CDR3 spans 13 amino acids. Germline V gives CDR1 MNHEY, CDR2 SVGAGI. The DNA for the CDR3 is TGTGCCAGCAGTCGGGACAGGGGGTGGCCCCAGCATTTT. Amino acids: CASSRDRGWPQHF.

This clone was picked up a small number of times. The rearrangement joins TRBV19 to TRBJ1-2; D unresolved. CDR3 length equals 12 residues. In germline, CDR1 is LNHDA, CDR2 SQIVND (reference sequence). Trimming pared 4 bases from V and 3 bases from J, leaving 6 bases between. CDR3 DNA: TGTGCCAGTAGTACCGACTACTATGGCTACACCTTC. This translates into CASSTDYYGYTF.

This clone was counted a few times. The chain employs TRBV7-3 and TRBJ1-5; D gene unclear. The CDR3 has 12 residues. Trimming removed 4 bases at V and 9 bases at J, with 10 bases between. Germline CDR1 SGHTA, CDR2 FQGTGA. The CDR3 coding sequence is TGTGCCAGCAGCTCTTCCCGGGGGCCCCAGCATTTT. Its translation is CASSSSRGPQHF. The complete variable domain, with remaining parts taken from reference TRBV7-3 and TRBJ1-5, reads GAGVSQTPSNKVTEKGKYVELRCDPISGHTALYWYRQSLGQGPEFLIYFQGTGAADDSGLPNDRFFAVRPEGSVSTLKIQRTERGDSAVYLCASSSSRGPQHFGDGTRLSIL.

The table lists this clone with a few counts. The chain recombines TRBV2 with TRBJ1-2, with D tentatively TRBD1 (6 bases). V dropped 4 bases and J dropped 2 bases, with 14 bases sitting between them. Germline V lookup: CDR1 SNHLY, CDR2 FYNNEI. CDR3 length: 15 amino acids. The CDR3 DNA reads TGTGCCAGCAGTGTAGAGGGGGGACTAAACTATGGCTACACCTTC. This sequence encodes CASSVEGGLNYGYTF.

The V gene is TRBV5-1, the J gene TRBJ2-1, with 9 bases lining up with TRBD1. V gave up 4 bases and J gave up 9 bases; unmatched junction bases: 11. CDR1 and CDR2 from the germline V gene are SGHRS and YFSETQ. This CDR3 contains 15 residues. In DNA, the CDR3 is TGCGCCAGCAGCACCCGGACAGGGGAAGGGAGTGAGCAGTTCTTC. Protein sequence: CASSTRTGEGSEQFF.

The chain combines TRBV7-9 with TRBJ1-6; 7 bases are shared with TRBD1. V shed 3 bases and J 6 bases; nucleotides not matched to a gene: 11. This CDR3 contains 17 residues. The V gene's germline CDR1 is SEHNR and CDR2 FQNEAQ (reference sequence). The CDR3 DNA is TGTGCCAGCAGCTTTCCGACAGGGTCGGGATCTAATTCACCCCTCCACTTT. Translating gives CASSFPTGSGSNSPLHF.

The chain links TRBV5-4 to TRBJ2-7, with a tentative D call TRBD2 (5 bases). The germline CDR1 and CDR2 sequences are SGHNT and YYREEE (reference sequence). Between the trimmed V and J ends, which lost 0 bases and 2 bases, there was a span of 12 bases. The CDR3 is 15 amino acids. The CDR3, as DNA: TGTGCCAGCAGCTTGGGTCGGGGATCGGCCTACGAGCAGTACTTC. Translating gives CASSLGRGSAYEQYF.

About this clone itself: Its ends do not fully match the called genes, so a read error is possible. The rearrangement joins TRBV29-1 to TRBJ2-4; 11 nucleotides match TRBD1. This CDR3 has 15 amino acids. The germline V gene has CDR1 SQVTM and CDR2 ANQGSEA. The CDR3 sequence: CSVAPAGTGGNSQYF. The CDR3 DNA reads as TGCAGCGTTGCCCCCGCCGGGACAGGGGGAAACAGTCAGTACTTC. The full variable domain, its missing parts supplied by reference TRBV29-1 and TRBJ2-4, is SAVISQKPSRDICQRGTSLTIQCQVDSQVTMMFWYRQQPGQSLTLIATANQGSEATYESGFVIDKFPISRPNLTFSTLTVSNMSPEDSSIYLCSVAPAGTGGNSQYFGAGTRLSVL.

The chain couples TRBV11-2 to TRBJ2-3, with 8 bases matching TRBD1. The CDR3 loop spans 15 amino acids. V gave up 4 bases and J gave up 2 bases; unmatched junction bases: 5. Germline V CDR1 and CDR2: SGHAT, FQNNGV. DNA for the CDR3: TGTGCCAGCAGCTCGACAGGGGCTCACACAGATACGCAGTATTTT. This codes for CASSSTGAHTDTQYF.

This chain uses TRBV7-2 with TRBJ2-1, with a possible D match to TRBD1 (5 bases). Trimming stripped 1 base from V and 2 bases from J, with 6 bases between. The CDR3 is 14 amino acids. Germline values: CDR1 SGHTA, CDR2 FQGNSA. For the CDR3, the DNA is TGTGCCAGCAGCTTAGGGGGCCCCTACAATGAGCAGTTCTTC. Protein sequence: CASSLGGPYNEQFF. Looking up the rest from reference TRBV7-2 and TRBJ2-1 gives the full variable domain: GAGVSQSPSNKVTEKGKDVELRCDPISGHTALYWYRQSLGQGLEFLIYFQGNSAPDKSGLPSDRFSAERTGGSVSTLTIQRTQQEDSAVYLCASSLGGPYNEQFFGPGTRLTVL.

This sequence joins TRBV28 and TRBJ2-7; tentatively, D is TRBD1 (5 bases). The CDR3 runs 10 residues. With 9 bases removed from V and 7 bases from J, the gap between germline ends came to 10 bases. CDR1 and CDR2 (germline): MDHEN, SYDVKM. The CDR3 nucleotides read TGTGCCAGTAAAGGGGTGGAGCAGTACTTC. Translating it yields CASKGVEQYF.

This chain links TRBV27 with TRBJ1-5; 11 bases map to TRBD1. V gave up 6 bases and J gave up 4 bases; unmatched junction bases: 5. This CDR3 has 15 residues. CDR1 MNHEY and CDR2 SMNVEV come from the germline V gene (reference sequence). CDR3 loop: CASRSGQGANQPQHF. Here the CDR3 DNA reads TGTGCCAGCAGATCCGGACAGGGGGCAAATCAGCCCCAGCATTTT.

Written as DNA, the CDR3 is TGTGCCAGCAGTTCGTCTAGGGGTGGGTACGAGCAGTACTTC. It is translated as CASSSSRGGYEQYF. This chain joins TRBV27 and TRBJ2-7; perhaps TRBD1 as D (5 bases). Trimming took off 4 bases at V and 4 bases at J, with 14 bases between the two ends. This CDR3 region has 14 residues. Germline lookup yields CDR1 MNHEY and CDR2 SMNVEV (reference sequence).

Here the CDR3 DNA reads TGTGCCAGCAGCCCGACCTTCGGGACAAAAGGAAGAGCTTTCTTT. This sequence encodes CASSPTFGTKGRAFF. J is TRBJ1-1 and V is TRBV7-2; tentatively, D is TRBD1 (6 bases). The CDR3 has 15 amino acids. Germline CDR1 is SGHTA and CDR2 is FQGNSA. The germline V and J ends were trimmed by 5 bases and 10 bases, with 23 bases remaining between them. Drawing the rest from reference TRBV7-2 and TRBJ1-1, the complete variable domain is GAGVSQSPSNKVTEKGKDVELRCDPISGHTALYWYRQSLGQGLEFLIYFQGNSAPDKSGLPSDRFSAERTGGSVSTLTIQRTQQEDSAVYLCASSPTFGTKGRAFFGQGTRLTVV.